This is a list of T cell receptor beta chains from one sample in a study of glioma-infiltrating T cells. TCRdb independently ran MiXCR on the multiplex PCR reads; one entry per CDR3 protein. Of about 410,000 distinct CDR3 sequences listed, 41% were seen once; the top ten hold about 11%. The material sequenced was glioma tissue, nonneoplastic brain tissue, or PBMCs (not recorded which). These receptors all come from a human donor with low-grade glioma or glioblastoma, undergoing nonglioma brain surgery, or in good health (not recorded which). The CDR3 runs from the conserved cysteine through the conserved F or W. The D gene is left open where the match is weak. Size is omitted from some rows. Given values are once, few, many or a class for expanded clones.

D gene: TRBD2
clone size: -
J gene: TRBJ2-7
V gene: TRBV27
CDR3 protein: CASSIAAGGPNEQYF
CDR3 DNA: TGTGCCAGCAGTATAGCCGCGGGAGGGCCCAACGAGCAGTACTTC

D gene: -
clone size: many
J gene: TRBJ1-1
V gene: TRBV28
CDR3 protein: CASSLGRMNTEAFF
CDR3 DNA: TGTGCCAGCAGTTTAGGACGGATGAACACTGAAGCTTTCTTT

D gene: -
clone size: -
J gene: TRBJ1-2
V gene: TRBV27
CDR3 protein: CASSPVRYGYTF
CDR3 DNA: TGTGCCAGCAGCCCCGTAAGGTATGGCTACACCTTC

D gene: -
clone size: many
J gene: TRBJ2-7
V gene: TRBV27
CDR3 protein: CASSSLPSPYEQYF
CDR3 DNA: TGTGCCAGCAGTTCACTACCCTCTCCCTACGAGCAGTACTTC

D gene: -
clone size: few
J gene: TRBJ2-3
V gene: TRBV7-9
CDR3 protein: CASSLASLWPLTDTQYF
CDR3 DNA: TGTGCCAGCAGCTTAGCCTCACTCTGGCCCCTCACAGATACGCAGTATTTT

D gene: -
clone size: few
J gene: TRBJ1-1
V gene: TRBV4-3
CDR3 protein: CASSRTQDANTEAFF
CDR3 DNA: TGCGCCAGCAGCCGCACCCAGGATGCCAACACTGAAGCTTTCTTT

D gene: -
clone size: many
J gene: TRBJ1-5
V gene: TRBV28
CDR3 protein: CASSADSNQPQHF
CDR3 DNA: TGTGCCAGCAGTGCCGATAGCAATCAGCCCCAGCATTTT

D gene: TRBD2
clone size: many
J gene: TRBJ2-1
V gene: TRBV15
CDR3 protein: CATSRGVTSGGSSYNEQFF
CDR3 DNA: TGTGCCACCAGCAGAGGCGTAACTAGCGGGGGGAGCTCCTACAATGAGCAGTTCTTC

D gene: -
clone size: -
J gene: TRBJ1-2
V gene: TRBV2
CDR3 protein: CASRGDSGSDGYTF
CDR3 DNA: TGTGCCAGCAGGGGGGACTCAGGATCCGATGGCTACACCTTC

D gene: -
clone size: -
J gene: TRBJ2-7
V gene: TRBV4-2
CDR3 protein: CASSRDFPGTYEQYF
CDR3 DNA: TGTGCCAGCAGCCGCGACTTCCCCGGGACCTACGAGCAGTACTTC

D gene: TRBD2
clone size: many
J gene: TRBJ2-3
V gene: TRBV20-1
CDR3 protein: CSAGEGTSAPDTQYF
CDR3 DNA: TGCAGTGCTGGAGAGGGGACTAGTGCGCCAGATACGCAGTATTTT

D gene: TRBD1
clone size: few
J gene: TRBJ1-2
V gene: TRBV7-9
CDR3 protein: CASHSPGQDDYGYTF
CDR3 DNA: TGTGCCAGCCACTCACCGGGACAGGATGACTATGGCTACACCTTC

D gene: TRBD1
clone size: -
J gene: TRBJ1-1
V gene: TRBV10-3
CDR3 protein: CAISERTGGGGVRTVAFF
CDR3 DNA: TGTGCCATCAGTGAGAGGACAGGGGGGGGTGGCGTCCGTACTGTAGCTTTCTTT

D gene: -
clone size: few
J gene: TRBJ1-2
V gene: TRBV4-1
CDR3 protein: CASSQARDGAGGYTF
CDR3 DNA: TGCGCCAGCAGCCAAGCCCGAGACGGGGCAGGTGGCTACACCTTC

D gene: -
clone size: once
J gene: TRBJ2-6
V gene: TRBV7-6
CDR3 protein: CASSLERSGANVLTF
CDR3 DNA: TGTGCCAGCAGCTTAGAGCGCTCTGGGGCCAACGTCCTGACTTTC

D gene: TRBD1
clone size: few
J gene: TRBJ1-3
V gene: TRBV4-1
CDR3 protein: CASSQGQGAGNTIYF
CDR3 DNA: TGCGCCAGCAGCCAAGGACAGGGGGCTGGAAACACCATATATTTT

D gene: -
clone size: -
J gene: TRBJ2-7
V gene: TRBV4-1
CDR3 protein: CASSQELGREQYF
CDR3 DNA: TGCGCCAGCAGCCAAGAATTGGGGCGCGAGCAGTACTTC

D gene: -
clone size: few
J gene: TRBJ2-3
V gene: TRBV10-3
CDR3 protein: CAISGGASDADTQYF
CDR3 DNA: TGTGCCATCAGTGGCGGGGCTAGCGACGCAGATACGCAGTATTTT

D gene: -
clone size: few
J gene: TRBJ2-5
V gene: TRBV28
CDR3 protein: CASSRYQETQYF
CDR3 DNA: TGTGCCAGCAGCCGGTACCAAGAGACCCAGTACTTC

D gene: TRBD1
clone size: few
J gene: TRBJ2-2
V gene: TRBV27
CDR3 protein: CASSRQGTTGELFF
CDR3 DNA: TGTGCCAGCAGTCGACAGGGTACCACCGGGGAGCTGTTTTTT

D gene: -
clone size: -
J gene: TRBJ2-2
V gene: TRBV12-3/TRBV12-4
CDR3 protein: CASSLDRDNGELFF
CDR3 DNA: TGTGCCAGCAGTTTAGACAGGGATAACGGGGAGCTGTTTTTT

D gene: -
clone size: many
J gene: TRBJ2-3
V gene: TRBV27
CDR3 protein: CASSLGRGDTQYF
CDR3 DNA: TGTGCCAGCAGTTTAGGGCGGGGAGATACGCAGTATTTT

D gene: TRBD1
clone size: once
J gene: TRBJ1-1
V gene: TRBV25-1
CDR3 protein: CASSVPRQGGTEAFF
CDR3 DNA: TGTGCCAGCAGTGTGCCCCGACAGGGCGGCACTGAAGCTTTCTTT

D gene: -
clone size: -
J gene: TRBJ1-3
V gene: TRBV12-3/TRBV12-4
CDR3 protein: CASSFWPGNAIYF
CDR3 DNA: TGTGCCAGCAGTTTCTGGCCTGGAAACGCCATATATTTT

D gene: -
clone size: few
J gene: TRBJ2-1
V gene: TRBV14
CDR3 protein: CASKRLENEQFF
CDR3 DNA: TGTGCCAGCAAGAGGCTCGAGAATGAGCAGTTCTTC

D gene: -
clone size: many
J gene: TRBJ1-5
V gene: TRBV28
CDR3 protein: CASSSQGWRGQPQHF
CDR3 DNA: TGTGCCAGCAGTTCACAGGGCTGGCGGGGTCAGCCCCAGCATTTT

D gene: TRBD1
clone size: many
J gene: TRBJ2-5
V gene: TRBV6-1
CDR3 protein: CASSQTGWATQYF
CDR3 DNA: TGTGCCAGCAGTCAGACAGGGTGGGCGACCCAGTACTTC

D gene: -
clone size: many
J gene: TRBJ1-3
V gene: TRBV7-6
CDR3 protein: CASSSYSGNTIYF
CDR3 DNA: TGTGCCAGCTCCTCGTACTCTGGAAACACCATATATTTT

D gene: -
clone size: many
J gene: TRBJ2-1
V gene: TRBV6-2/TRBV6-3
CDR3 protein: CASSRDYNEQFF
CDR3 DNA: TGTGCCAGCAGCCGAGACTACAATGAGCAGTTCTTC

D gene: TRBD2
clone size: -
J gene: TRBJ2-7
V gene: TRBV4-2
CDR3 protein: CASSLSTSGDEQCF
CDR3 DNA: TGTGCCAGCAGCCTCTCGACTAGCGGGGACGAGCAGTGCTTC

D gene: TRBD1
clone size: -
J gene: TRBJ2-5
V gene: TRBV24-1
CDR3 protein: CATSDSGTGTQETQYF
CDR3 DNA: TGTGCCACCAGTGACTCCGGGACAGGGACGCAAGAGACCCAGTACTTC

D gene: -
clone size: many
J gene: TRBJ2-3
V gene: TRBV6-2/TRBV6-3
CDR3 protein: CASSYGLDTQYF
CDR3 DNA: TGTGCCAGCAGTTACGGACTAGATACGCAGTATTTT

D gene: -
clone size: few
J gene: TRBJ2-7
V gene: TRBV18
CDR3 protein: CASSPAQGLDEQYF
CDR3 DNA: TGTGCCAGCTCACCCGCACAGGGTTTGGACGAGCAGTACTTC

D gene: TRBD1
clone size: -
J gene: TRBJ2-3
V gene: TRBV6-5
CDR3 protein: CASSYSPGQYGDTQYF
CDR3 DNA: TGTGCCAGCAGTTACTCGCCGGGACAGTACGGAGATACGCAGTATTTT

D gene: -
clone size: many
J gene: TRBJ2-6
V gene: TRBV5-4
CDR3 protein: CASSLAQGAGANVLTF
CDR3 DNA: TGTGCCAGCAGCTTGGCCCAGGGAGCGGGGGCCAACGTCCTGACTTTC

D gene: TRBD1
clone size: many
J gene: TRBJ1-5
V gene: TRBV6-2/TRBV6-3
CDR3 protein: CASSRDSIDNQPQHF
CDR3 DNA: TGTGCCAGCAGTAGGGACAGCATCGACAATCAGCCCCAGCATTTT

D gene: -
clone size: few
J gene: TRBJ1-6
V gene: TRBV15
CDR3 protein: CATSRDKGYNSPLHF
CDR3 DNA: TGTGCCACCAGCAGAGACAAGGGTTATAATTCACCCCTCCACTTT

D gene: -
clone size: few
J gene: TRBJ2-1
V gene: TRBV4-1
CDR3 protein: CASSQGVSSYNEQFF
CDR3 DNA: TGCGCCAGCAGCCAAGGGGTGAGCTCCTACAATGAGCAGTTCTTC

D gene: -
clone size: few
J gene: TRBJ2-6
V gene: TRBV27
CDR3 protein: CASGPGHSTGANVLTF
CDR3 DNA: TGTGCCAGCGGACCGGGACATTCGACTGGGGCCAACGTCCTGACTTTC

D gene: -
clone size: -
J gene: TRBJ1-4
V gene: TRBV12-3/TRBV12-4
CDR3 protein: CASSPQNEKLFF
CDR3 DNA: TGTGCCAGCAGTCCCCAAAACGAAAAACTGTTTTTT

D gene: -
clone size: many
J gene: TRBJ1-2
V gene: TRBV20-1
CDR3 protein: CSARGWAANYGYTF
CDR3 DNA: TGCAGTGCTAGAGGATGGGCAGCTAACTATGGCTACACCTTC

D gene: -
clone size: -
J gene: TRBJ1-1
V gene: TRBV7-6
CDR3 protein: CASSLALGGPTEAFF
CDR3 DNA: TGTGCCAGCAGCTTAGCGCTTGGGGGGCCCACTGAAGCTTTCTTT

D gene: TRBD2
clone size: -
J gene: TRBJ2-7
V gene: TRBV4-3
CDR3 protein: CASSQGTSGSSYEQYF
CDR3 DNA: TGCGCCAGCAGCCAAGGGACTAGCGGGAGTAGCTACGAGCAGTACTTC

D gene: -
clone size: -
J gene: TRBJ1-2
V gene: TRBV4-2
CDR3 protein: CASRLTTGIGYGYTF
CDR3 DNA: TGTGCCAGCAGACTCACCACGGGTATTGGCTATGGCTACACCTTC

D gene: -
clone size: -
J gene: TRBJ2-7
V gene: TRBV2
CDR3 protein: CASSPGTLRNYEQYF
CDR3 DNA: TGTGCCAGCAGTCCCGGGACTCTAAGAAACTACGAGCAGTACTTC

D gene: -
clone size: -
J gene: TRBJ2-6
V gene: TRBV7-3
CDR3 protein: CASSSSGKGGSGANVLTF
CDR3 DNA: TGTGCCAGCAGCTCCTCTGGGAAAGGGGGCTCTGGGGCCAACGTCCTGACTTTC

D gene: TRBD1
clone size: -
J gene: TRBJ2-1
V gene: TRBV7-9
CDR3 protein: CASGSWTGAGNEQFF
CDR3 DNA: TGCGCCAGCGGGTCGTGGACAGGGGCGGGAAATGAGCAGTTCTTC

D gene: TRBD1
clone size: many
J gene: TRBJ1-5
V gene: TRBV27
CDR3 protein: CASGPGQDRQPQHF
CDR3 DNA: TGTGCCAGCGGGCCGGGACAGGATCGCCAGCCCCAGCATTTT

D gene: TRBD1
clone size: -
J gene: TRBJ1-1
V gene: TRBV4-1
CDR3 protein: CASSLTGDSEALF
CDR3 DNA: TGCGCCAGCAGCCTCACAGGGGACTCTGAAGCTCTCTTT

D gene: -
clone size: many
J gene: TRBJ1-4
V gene: TRBV28
CDR3 protein: CASSGPAYKLFF
CDR3 DNA: TGTGCCAGCAGTGGACCGGCCTATAAACTGTTTTTT

D gene: -
clone size: many
J gene: TRBJ2-6
V gene: TRBV27
CDR3 protein: CASSRDGRSGANVLTF
CDR3 DNA: TGTGCCAGCAGTAGGGACGGCCGCTCTGGGGCCAACGTCCTGACTTTC

D gene: TRBD2
clone size: -
J gene: TRBJ2-7
V gene: TRBV5-1
CDR3 protein: CASMPGGGRFYEQYF
CDR3 DNA: TGCGCCAGCATGCCTGGCGGGGGTCGTTTCTACGAGCAGTACTTC

D gene: -
clone size: -
J gene: TRBJ1-2
V gene: TRBV28
CDR3 protein: CASSPPGGSAYGYTF
CDR3 DNA: TGTGCCAGCAGTCCCCCGGGGGGCAGCGCCTATGGCTACACCTTC

D gene: -
clone size: -
J gene: TRBJ2-5
V gene: TRBV6-1
CDR3 protein: CASSPRRDVGETQYF
CDR3 DNA: TGTGCCAGCAGTCCCCGGAGGGACGTGGGGGAGACCCAGTACTTC

D gene: TRBD1
clone size: -
J gene: TRBJ1-4
V gene: TRBV6-2/TRBV6-3
CDR3 protein: CASSYEGTGRSEKLFF
CDR3 DNA: TGTGCCAGCAGTTACGAGGGGACAGGGAGGAGTGAAAAACTGTTTTTT